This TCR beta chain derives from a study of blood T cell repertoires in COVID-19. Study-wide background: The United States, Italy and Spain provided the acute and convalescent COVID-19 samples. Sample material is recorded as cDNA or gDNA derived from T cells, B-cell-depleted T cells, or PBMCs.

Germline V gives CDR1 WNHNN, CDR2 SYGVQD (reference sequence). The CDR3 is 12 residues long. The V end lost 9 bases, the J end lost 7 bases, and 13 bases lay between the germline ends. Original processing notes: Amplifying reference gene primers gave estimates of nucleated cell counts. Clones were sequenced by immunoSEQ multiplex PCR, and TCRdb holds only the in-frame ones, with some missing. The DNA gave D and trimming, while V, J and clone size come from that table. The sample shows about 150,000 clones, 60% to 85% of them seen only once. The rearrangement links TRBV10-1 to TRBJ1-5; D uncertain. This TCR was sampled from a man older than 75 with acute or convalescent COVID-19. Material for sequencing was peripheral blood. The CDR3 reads CARHNTVQPQHF. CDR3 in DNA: TGCGCCAGGCATAACACCGTGCAGCCCCAGCATTTT.